This TCR beta chain was recovered during a study of T cell repertoires in cytomegalovirus infection. Study as a whole: Both recently identified HLA-C-restricted and well-studied HLA-B-restricted CMV epitopes were used in the study. Shared public TCR beta signatures pointed to both CMV infection and a matching HLA type. Whole-study results and caveats: Using cumulative public TCR beta family frequency, the authors identified those who carried CMV together with the relevant HLA. Ex vivo responses were dominated by HLA-C-restricted CMV-specific TCR beta clonotypes.

This clonotype was seen a handful of times. Its antigen is still unknown. One entry per CDR3 protein results from TCRdb running MiXCR on the reads. The sample shows a few hundred thousand distinct CDR3 sequences, about 29% of them seen only once. This TCR came from a human donor in good health (CMV status not recorded). Some clones in this sample may be carry-over from other donors' samples. Sequences were derived from cultured PBMCs, sampled from culture after CMV antigen stimulation.

CDR3: CASSPYEAGRYEQYF. CDR3 DNA: TGTGCCAGCAGTCCCTATGAAGCGGGGAGGTACGAGCAGTACTTC. The chain employs TRBV12-3 or TRBV12-4 and TRBJ2-7; 7 bases map to TRBD2. Unmatched junction bases numbered 11, after V lost 5 bases and J lost 4 bases. The length of the CDR3 is 15 residues.